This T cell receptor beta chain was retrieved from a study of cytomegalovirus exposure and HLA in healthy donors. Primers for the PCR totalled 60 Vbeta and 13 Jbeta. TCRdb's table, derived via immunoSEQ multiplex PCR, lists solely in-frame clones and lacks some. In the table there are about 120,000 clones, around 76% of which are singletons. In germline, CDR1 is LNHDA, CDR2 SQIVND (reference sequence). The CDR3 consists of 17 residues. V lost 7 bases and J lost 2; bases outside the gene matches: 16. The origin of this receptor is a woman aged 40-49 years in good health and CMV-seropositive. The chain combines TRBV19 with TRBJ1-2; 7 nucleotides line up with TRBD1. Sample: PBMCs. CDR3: CASTQPTGAAINYGYTF. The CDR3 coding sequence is TGTGCCAGTACCCAGCCAACAGGGGCTGCTATAAACTATGGCTACACCTTC.